This T cell receptor beta chain was sequenced in a study of blood T cell repertoires in COVID-19. Seattle patient enrollment occurred during active infection, with longitudinal follow-up thereafter. Profiled with immunoSEQ multiplex PCR; TCRdb holds only in-frame clones, not every one. The sample lists roughly 160,000 clones, just under 90% occurring once. The CDR3 is made up of 15 amino acids. Between the trimmed V and J ends, which lost 5 bases and 2 bases, there was a span of 14 bases. From germline, CDR1 is MNHEY and CDR2 SVGAGI. The sequenced sample consisted of peripheral blood. This TCR was recovered from a woman in her 70s with COVID-19, enrolled during active disease. The V gene is TRBV6-5, the J gene TRBJ2-3; TRBD1 is a possible D gene (6 bases). CDR3 loop: CASSNRVGSTDTQYF. CDR3 bases: TGTGCCAGCAGTAACAGGGTGGGATCCACAGATACGCAGTATTTT.